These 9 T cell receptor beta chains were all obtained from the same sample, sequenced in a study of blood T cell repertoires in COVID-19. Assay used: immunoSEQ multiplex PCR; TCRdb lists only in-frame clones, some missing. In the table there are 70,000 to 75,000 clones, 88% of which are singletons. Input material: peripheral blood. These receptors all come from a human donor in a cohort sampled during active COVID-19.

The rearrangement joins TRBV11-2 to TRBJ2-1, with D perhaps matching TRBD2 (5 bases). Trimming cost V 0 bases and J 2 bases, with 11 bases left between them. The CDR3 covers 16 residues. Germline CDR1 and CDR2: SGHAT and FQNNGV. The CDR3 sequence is CASSLDPEEAYNEQFF. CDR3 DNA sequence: TGTGCCAGCAGCTTAGATCCCGAGGAGGCCTACAATGAGCAGTTCTTC.

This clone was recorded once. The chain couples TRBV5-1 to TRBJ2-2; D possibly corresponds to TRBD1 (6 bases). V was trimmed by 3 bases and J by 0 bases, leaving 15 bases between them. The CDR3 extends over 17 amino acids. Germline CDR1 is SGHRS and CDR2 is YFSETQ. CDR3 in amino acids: CASSSNTQGTNTGELFF. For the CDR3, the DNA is TGCGCCAGCAGCTCGAACACCCAGGGGACGAACACCGGGGAGCTGTTTTTT.

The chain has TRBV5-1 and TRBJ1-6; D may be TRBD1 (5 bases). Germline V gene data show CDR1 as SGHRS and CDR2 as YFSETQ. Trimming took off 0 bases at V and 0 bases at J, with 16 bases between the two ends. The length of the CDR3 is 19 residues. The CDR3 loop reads CASSLERQGGSSYNSPLHF. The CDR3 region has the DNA TGCGCCAGCAGCTTGGAAAGGCAGGGCGGCTCCTCCTATAATTCACCCCTCCACTTT. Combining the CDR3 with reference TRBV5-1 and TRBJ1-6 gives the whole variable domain KAGVTQTPRYLIKTRGQQVTLSCSPISGHRSVSWYQQTPGQGLQFLFEYFSETQRNKGNFPGRFSGRQFSNSRSEMNVSTLELGDSALYLCASSLERQGGSSYNSPLHFGNGTRLTVT.

In DNA form, the CDR3 reads TGTGCCAGCAGCGTAGTCCCGGGACAGGGACTAGCGGGGATCGGGGAGCTGTTTTTT. It translates to CASSVVPGQGLAGIGELFF. The chain uses TRBV9 and TRBJ2-2, with 13 positions matching TRBD2. Unmatched junction bases numbered 12, after V lost 0 bases and J lost 7 bases. The CDR3 is made up of 19 amino acids. CDR1 and CDR2 (germline): SGDLS, YYNGEE.

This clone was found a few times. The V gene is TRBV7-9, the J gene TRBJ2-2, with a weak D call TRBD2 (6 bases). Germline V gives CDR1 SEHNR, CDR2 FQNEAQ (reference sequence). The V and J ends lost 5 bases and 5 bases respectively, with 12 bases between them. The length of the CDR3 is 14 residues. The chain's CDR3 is CASSAGMWTGELFF. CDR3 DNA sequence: TGTGCCAGCAGCGCGGGAATGTGGACCGGGGAGCTGTTTTTT.

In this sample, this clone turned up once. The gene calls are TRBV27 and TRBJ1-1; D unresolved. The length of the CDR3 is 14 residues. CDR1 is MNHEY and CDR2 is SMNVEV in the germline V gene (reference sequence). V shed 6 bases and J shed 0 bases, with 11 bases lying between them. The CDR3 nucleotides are TGTGCCAGCAGGCTGGTCGCGGTGAACACTGAAGCTTTCTTT. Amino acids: CASRLVAVNTEAFF.

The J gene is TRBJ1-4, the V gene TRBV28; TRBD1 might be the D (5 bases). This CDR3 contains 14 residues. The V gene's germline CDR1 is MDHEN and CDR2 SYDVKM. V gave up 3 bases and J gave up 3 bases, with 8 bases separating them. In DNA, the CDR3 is TGTGCCAGCAGTTTGGGGGAGGCTAATGAAAAACTGTTTTTT. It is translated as CASSLGEANEKLFF.

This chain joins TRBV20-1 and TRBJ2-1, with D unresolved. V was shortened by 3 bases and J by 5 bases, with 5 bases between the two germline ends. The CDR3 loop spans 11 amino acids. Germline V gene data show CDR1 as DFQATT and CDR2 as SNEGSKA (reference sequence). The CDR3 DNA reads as TGCAGTGCTAGTCCTGACAATGAGCAGTTCTTC. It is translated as CSASPDNEQFF.

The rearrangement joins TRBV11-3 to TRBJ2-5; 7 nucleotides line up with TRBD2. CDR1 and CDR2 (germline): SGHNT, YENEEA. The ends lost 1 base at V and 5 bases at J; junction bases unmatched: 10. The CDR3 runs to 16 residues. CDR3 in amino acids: CASSLGRRAGEETQYF. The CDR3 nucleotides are TGTGCCAGCAGCTTAGGGCGTCGGGCGGGGGAGGAGACCCAGTACTTC.